This TCR beta chain emerged from a study of shared clonotypes between healthy human individuals. Trimming removed 2 bases at V and 9 bases at J, with 11 bases between. The CDR3 sequence is 13 residues long. Germline V lookup: CDR1 MNHEY, CDR2 SMNVEV (reference sequence). Measured with immunoSEQ multiplex PCR; TCRdb has only the in-frame clones, and not every one. This repertoire shows about a million clones, approximately 76% found once; its top ten account for about 1.5%. The study separated CD4+ cells into CD45RA+ naive and CD45RA-negative memory subsets. The rearrangement joins TRBV27 to TRBJ2-1, with unresolved D. The receptor's source is a man between 18 and 29 years old in good health. The specimen was memory CD4+ T cells sorted from blood. Subset meaning: CD45RA-negative fraction. This CDR3 reads CASSLPRASEQFF. The CDR3 DNA is TGTGCCAGCAGTTTACCCCGTGCTAGTGAGCAGTTCTTC.